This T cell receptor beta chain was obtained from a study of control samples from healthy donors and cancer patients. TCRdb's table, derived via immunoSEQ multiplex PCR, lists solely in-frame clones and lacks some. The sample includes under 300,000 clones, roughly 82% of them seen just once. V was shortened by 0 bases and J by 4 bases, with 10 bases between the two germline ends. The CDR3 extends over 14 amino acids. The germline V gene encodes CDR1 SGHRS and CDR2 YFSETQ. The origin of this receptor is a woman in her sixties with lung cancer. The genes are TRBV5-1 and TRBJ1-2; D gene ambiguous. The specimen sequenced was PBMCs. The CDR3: CASSLAGEGYGYTF. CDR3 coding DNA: TGCGCCAGCAGCTTGGCCGGGGAGGGCTATGGCTACACCTTC.